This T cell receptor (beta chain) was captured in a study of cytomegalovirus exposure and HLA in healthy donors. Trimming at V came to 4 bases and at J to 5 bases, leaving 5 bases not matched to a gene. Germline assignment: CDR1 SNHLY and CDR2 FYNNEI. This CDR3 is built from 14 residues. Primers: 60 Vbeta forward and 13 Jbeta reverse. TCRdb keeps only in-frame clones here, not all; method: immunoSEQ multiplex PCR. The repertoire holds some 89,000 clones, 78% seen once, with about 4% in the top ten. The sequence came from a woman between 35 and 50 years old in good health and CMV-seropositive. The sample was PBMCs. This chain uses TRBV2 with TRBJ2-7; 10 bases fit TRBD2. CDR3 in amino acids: CASSASGRAHEQYF. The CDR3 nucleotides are TGTGCCAGCAGTGCCAGCGGGAGGGCCCACGAGCAGTACTTC.